The subject of this entry is one T cell receptor beta chain. Deletions cut 1 base from V and 2 bases from J, with 11 bases between. CDR1 and CDR2 from the germline V gene are LGHDT and YNNKEL (reference sequence). The CDR3 has 16 amino acids. The data belong to a study of blood T cell repertoires in COVID-19. Study at large: Collection of acute and convalescent COVID-19 samples took place in the United States, Italy and Spain. Nucleic acid was either cDNA or gDNA, and it came from T cells, B-cell-depleted T cells, or PBMCs.

Original methodology: How many nucleated cells were present was estimated from reference gene primer amplification. Method: immunoSEQ multiplex PCR; TCRdb's copy keeps in-frame clones and lacks some. The DNA gave D and trimming, while V, J and clone size come from that table. Counted here are some 90,000 clones, approximately 89% occurring once; the ten biggest clones make up 2% to 3%. The chain links TRBV3-1 (or the pseudogene TRBV3-2) to TRBJ1-4; D unresolved. The TCR originated in a middle-aged man with acute or convalescent COVID-19. What was sequenced was peripheral blood. The CDR3 loop is CASSQVPYSTNEKLFF. The DNA of the CDR3 is TGTGCCAGCAGCCAAGTTCCGTACAGCACTAATGAAAAACTGTTTTTT.